The T cell receptor (beta chain) described here comes from a study of vaccination and CD4 T cells after COVID-19. Overall study: The post-vaccine samples came a median roughly 70 days after dose two (range 14 to 241). The cells in question were stimulated using overlapping spike peptides derived from SARS-CoV-2, HCoV-NL63, HCoV-OC43 and HCoV-229E.

Details on this clonotype: Its antigen is not identified.

Cultured CD4+ T cells had their DNA profiled by the Oncomine TCR Beta short-read assay. The template was genomic DNA from cultured CD4+ T cells. MiXCR, applied by TCRdb to the PCR reads, yields one record per CDR3 protein. The repertoire holds 13,000 or so distinct CDR3 sequences, 25% to 30% seen once, with just over 8% in the top ten. The CDR3 has 16 amino acids. CDR1 SGHRS and CDR2 YFSETQ come from the germline V gene. V was cut by 1 base and J by 8 bases, with 19 bases left in between. Sample treatment: roughly 10-day PBMC culture with coronavirus spike peptide pools or control peptides (ViraFEST assay). Antigen-specific T cells were expanded with peptide pools by ViraFEST, and TCRs were then sequenced.

V and J are TRBV5-1 and TRBJ2-1; the D gene is possibly TRBD2 (5 bases). The clonotype comes from a human donor who had recovered from COVID-19. Source material: CD4+ T cells from blood, cultured in vitro. CDR3 sequence (DNA): TGCGCCAGCAGCTTGAGAGGGCAGGTGGGAAGGGATGAGCAGTTCTTC. It encodes CASSLRGQVGRDEQFF.